What follows is one TCR beta chain and its context. The CDR3 is 15 amino acids. Germline-derived CDR1 and CDR2 are SGHVS and FNYEAQ. J gave up 5 bases and V 4 bases, and 5 bases lay outside the gene matches. TCRdb keeps only in-frame clones here, not all; method: immunoSEQ multiplex PCR. This sample carries about 4,900 clones, almost 90% of them seen once, and the ten largest clones take about 1.9%. Premalignant or tumor cells were enriched by macro-dissection after pathologic assessment. These data come from a study of immune evolution from preneoplasia to lung adenocarcinoma. Background on the study: HLA loss of heterozygosity: about 7% AIS, about 15% MIA, around 33% ADC, none AAH.

The clonotype was recovered from a person between 65 and 79 years old with lung adenocarcinoma. The sequencing sample was made of FFPE atypical adenomatous hyperplasia tissue from the lung. The sample's subset: atypical adenomatous hyperplasia (AAH), lung preneoplasia. This rearrangement joins TRBV7-6 to TRBJ1-4; 9 bases are shared with TRBD1. DNA for the CDR3: TGTGCCAGCAGCTCAGGGACAGGGCAGAATGAAAAACTGTTTTTT. It is translated as CASSSGTGQNEKLFF.